A single sample is the source of the 13 T cell receptor beta chains below, sequenced in a study of T cell responses to AZD1222 COVID-19 vaccine (dated by TCRdb to about 2021). The library was prepared using the immunoSEQ multiplex PCR assay. TCRdb limited this immuneACCESS table to in-frame rearrangements with V and J called. A share of clones is missing; checked studies link under half to unresolved V genes, and the rest is unexplained. Counted in this sample were more than 85,000 clones; about 88% of them appeared once. The ten largest clonotypes hold roughly 1.6% of the sample. The meaning of the sample's time point label: baseline before first vaccination. The input for sequencing was peripheral blood, taken on day 0 of AZD1222 vaccination. These receptor sequences come from an adult in good health.

The V call is TRBV27, the J call TRBJ1-5; D is ambiguous. The CDR3 is 15 amino acids. Germline values: CDR1 MNHEY, CDR2 SMNVEV (reference sequence). V lost 10 bases to trimming and J lost 0 bases, with 16 bases between them. CDR3: CATRREGNSNQPQHF. DNA for the CDR3: TGTGCCACTAGGCGTGAAGGAAATAGCAATCAGCCCCAGCATTTT.

This clone appeared a single time. The chain joins TRBV24-1 to TRBJ2-1; D gene unclear. This CDR3 region has 13 residues. CDR1 and CDR2 from the germline V gene are KGHDR and SFDVKD. Trimming shortened V by 3 bases and J by 3 bases, and 5 bases separated the two germline ends. CDR3 sequence (DNA): TGTGCCACCAGTGATGCTTACTACAATGAGCAGTTCTTC. Its translation: CATSDAYYNEQFF.

V and J are TRBV3-1 (or the pseudogene TRBV3-2) and TRBJ1-4; TRBD1 aligns across 9 bases. The CDR3 is made up of 17 amino acids. J was trimmed by 14 bases and V by 3 bases; bases with no gene match: 19. Germline V CDR1 and CDR2: LGHDT, YNNKEL (reference sequence). CDR3 region: CASSHHLIQGAGGGLFF. In nucleotides, the CDR3 is TGTGCCAGCAGCCACCACTTAATACAGGGGGCCGGGGGAGGCCTGTTTTTT.

The chain recombines TRBV27 with TRBJ1-1; D is perhaps TRBD1 (6 bases). Trimming took off 5 bases at V and 4 bases at J, with 14 bases between the two ends. The germline V gene has CDR1 MNHEY and CDR2 SMNVEV (reference sequence). The CDR3 spans 14 residues. The CDR3 spells CASSGTGLATEAFF. As DNA, the CDR3 is TGTGCCAGCAGTGGAACAGGGCTCGCCACTGAAGCTTTCTTT.

This clone was seen a handful of times. The chain combines TRBV9 with TRBJ1-3; D uncertain. With 5 bases removed from V and 4 bases from J, the gap between germline ends came to 19 bases. Germline CDR1 SGDLS, CDR2 YYNGEE. This CDR3 comprises 16 residues. The CDR3 sequence: CASRGGGENGGNTIYF. In DNA, the CDR3 is TGTGCCAGCAGAGGCGGTGGAGAGAACGGAGGAAACACCATATATTTT.

The chain employs TRBV29-1 and TRBJ2-1; 8 nucleotides match TRBD2. The CDR3 is 14 residues long. Germline CDR1 and CDR2: SQVTM and ANQGSEA. Trimming removed 4 bases from V and 5 bases from J; junction bases left unmatched: 7. CDR3 DNA: TGCAGCGTTGTATCCGGGAGGGCCCACAATGAGCAGTTCTTC. Protein: CSVVSGRAHNEQFF.

This CDR3 is CASSDRSSYNSPLHF. As DNA, the CDR3 is TGCGCCAGCAGCGACAGGAGCTCCTATAATTCACCCCTCCACTTT. The chain combines TRBV5-1 with TRBJ1-6; a possible D gene is TRBD1 (6 bases). The CDR3 contains 15 residues. From germline, CDR1 is SGHRS and CDR2 YFSETQ. Trimming stripped 4 bases from V and 0 bases from J, with 8 bases between.

A single count supports this clone. The gene calls are TRBV14 and TRBJ1-1; a weak D match, TRBD1 (5 bases). The CDR3 is 14 amino acids. V dropped 4 bases and J dropped 1 base, with 10 bases sitting between them. Germline V gene lookup returns CDR1 SGHDN and CDR2 FVKESK. CDR3 in DNA: TGTGCCAGCAGCCCGTCCGGGACGAACACTGAAGCTTTCTTT. It encodes CASSPSGTNTEAFF. Drawing the rest from reference TRBV14 and TRBJ1-1, the complete variable domain is EAGVTQFPSHSVIEKGQTVTLRCDPISGHDNLYWYRRVMGKEIKFLLHFVKESKQDESGMPNNRFLAERTGGTYSTLKVQPAELEDSGVYFCASSPSGTNTEAFFGQGTRLTVV.

The genes are TRBV7-8 and TRBJ2-7; 9 nucleotides agree with TRBD1. The CDR3 covers 14 residues. From germline, CDR1 is SGHVS and CDR2 FQNEAQ. V lost 8 bases, J lost 3 bases, and 8 bases stayed unmatched. The chain's CDR3 is CASCRDRDNYEQYF. The CDR3 bases are TGTGCCAGCTGCCGGGACAGGGACAACTACGAGCAGTACTTC.

The CDR3 reads CASSAWAGPVPAFF. The CDR3 DNA reads as TGTGCCAGCAGTGCCTGGGCAGGGCCAGTCCCGGCTTTCTTT. The chain links TRBV2 to TRBJ1-1; TRBD1 is a possible D gene (5 bases). Trimming stripped 4 bases from V and 11 bases from J, with 20 bases between. CDR1 and CDR2 from the germline V gene are SNHLY and FYNNEI. CDR3 size: 14 residues.

The chain carries TRBV19 and TRBJ2-7, with TRBD2 identical over 9 bases. Germline V gives CDR1 LNHDA, CDR2 SQIVND (reference sequence). CDR3 length equals 14 residues. The trim removed 3 bases at V and 6 bases at J, leaving 6 bases unmatched. The DNA for the CDR3 is TGTGCCAGTAGTATGGAGCTAGCGGGGCGCGAGCAGTACTTC. Encoded protein: CASSMELAGREQYF.

The chain is built from TRBV19 and TRBJ1-1, with 8 nucleotides matching TRBD1. V shed 11 bases and J 10 bases; nucleotides not matched to a gene: 24. Germline V CDR1 and CDR2: LNHDA, SQIVND (reference sequence). The CDR3 consists of 16 residues. CDR3 protein: CARKGGSRGRGRAAFF. CDR3 nucleotides: TGTGCCCGCAAGGGCGGGAGCAGGGGGCGAGGGCGGGCAGCTTTCTTT.

The chain links TRBV6-4 to TRBJ1-5; the D is unclear. V lost 0 bases, J lost 6 bases, and 9 bases lay in between. The CDR3 sequence is 14 residues long. Per the germline V gene, CDR1 is MRHNA and CDR2 is SNTAGT. The DNA of the CDR3 is TGTGCCAGCAGTGACTCGATAGTTTCTCAGCCCCAGCATTTT. Translated, it gives CASSDSIVSQPQHF.